The 24 T cell receptor beta chains reported below all come from one sample, sequenced in a study of identical twins. One entry per CDR3 protein results from TCRdb running MiXCR on the 5' RACE reads. The repertoire holds about 530,000 distinct CDR3 sequences, with under 25% as singletons. This sample was also put to use in a study of yellow fever vaccine responses in identical twins.

The sample taken for sequencing was CD4+ T cells sorted from blood. These receptors all stem from a woman aged 18-35 years in good health.

This clonotype was found a few times. The gene calls are TRBV5-1 and TRBJ2-4; D gene uncertain. This CDR3 has 15 residues. The V and J ends lost 0 bases and 0 bases respectively, with 7 bases between them. The germline V gene has CDR1 SGHRS and CDR2 YFSETQ. The CDR3 loop is CASSLESIAKNIQYF. The CDR3 bases are TGCGCCAGCAGCTTGGAGTCTATAGCCAAAAACATTCAGTACTTC.

This clonotype has just a few counts. The chain recombines TRBV15 with TRBJ2-3; D remains ambiguous. The CDR3 has 15 amino acids. Trimming cost V 0 bases and J 1 base, with 8 bases left between them. The germline V gene encodes CDR1 LNHNV and CDR2 YYDKDF (reference sequence). CDR3 loop: CATSRDFPRTDTQYF. In DNA form, the CDR3 reads TGTGCCACCAGCAGAGATTTCCCCCGCACAGATACGCAGTATTTT.

A few counts support this clonotype. The V call is TRBV28, the J call TRBJ2-7; the match to TRBD2 covers 7 bases. V lost 8 bases to trimming and J lost 5 bases; unmatched junction nucleotides: 6. This CDR3 spans 12 amino acids. Per the germline V gene, CDR1 is MDHEN and CDR2 is SYDVKM. For the CDR3, the DNA is TGTGCCAGCTCCGGGAGGAGCAACGAGCAGTACTTC. Its protein is CASSGRSNEQYF.

The chain has TRBV14 and TRBJ1-4; D remains ambiguous. Germline V gene data show CDR1 as SGHDN and CDR2 as FVKESK. The CDR3 contains 15 residues. Trimming left V 3 bases short and J 10 bases short, with 18 bases between. In nucleotides, the CDR3 is TGTGCCAGCAGCCACACCTCGTCCTGGTCCGGAAAACTGTTTTTT. This encodes CASSHTSSWSGKLFF.

The chain combines TRBV3-1 with TRBJ2-1, with 8 bases fitting TRBD2. Germline V gene data show CDR1 as LGHDT and CDR2 as YNNKEL (reference sequence). The V gene end was trimmed by 3 bases and the J gene end by 0 bases; junction bases not matched to a gene: 13. The CDR3 is made up of 19 amino acids. The CDR3 spells CASSHGGRSYQSSYNEQFF. The CDR3 DNA sequence: TGTGCCAGCAGCCACGGCGGGAGGTCCTACCAGAGCTCCTACAATGAGCAGTTCTTC.

This clonotype was seen only a few times. The V call is TRBV12-3 or TRBV12-4, the J call TRBJ2-1, with TRBD2 identical over 10 bases. Losses at the gene ends were 8 bases for V and 4 bases for J; bases not matched to a gene: 11. The CDR3 is 16 amino acids. The CDR3 spells CASGAEREGLYNEQFF. For the CDR3, the DNA is TGTGCCAGCGGAGCAGAGCGGGAGGGCCTTTACAATGAGCAGTTCTTC.

The chain is built from TRBV27 and TRBJ2-3; D is unclear. V was cut by 6 bases and J by 5 bases, with 9 bases left in between. Germline V gene sequence: CDR1 MNHEY, CDR2 SMNVEV (reference sequence). The length of the CDR3 is 12 residues. The CDR3 region has the DNA TGTGCCAGCAGCACCCGACTAGATACGCAGTATTTT. This translates into CASSTRLDTQYF.

This clonotype showed up just a few times. The rearrangement uses TRBV20-1 and TRBJ2-7; tentatively, D is TRBD1 (6 bases). Trimming shortened V by 2 bases and J by 4 bases, and 12 bases separated the two germline ends. CDR3 length equals 13 residues. Germline V gene sequence: CDR1 DFQATT, CDR2 SNEGSKA (reference sequence). Written as DNA, the CDR3 is TGCAGTGCTAGATACAGGGACAATTACGAGCAGTACTTC. Protein sequence: CSARYRDNYEQYF.

The J gene is TRBJ2-2, the V gene TRBV21-1; TRBD1, as called in the table, went unchecked against the DNA. TRBV21-1 is shown as a pseudogene. CDR3 size: 16 residues. The CDR3 region is CASSNGQGNRTGELFF. The DNA of the CDR3 is TGTGCCAGCAGCAATGGACAGGGGAATAGGACCGGGGAGCTGTTTTTT.

This clonotype was detected only a few times. The rearrangement uses TRBV12-3 or TRBV12-4 and TRBJ1-1, with a possible D match to TRBD1 (6 bases). The CDR3 has 16 residues. The V end was cut by 5 bases, the J end by 0 bases, with 16 bases between. The CDR3 coding sequence is TGTGCCAGCAGTACCAGAGGGGGGCATATGAACACTGAAGCTTTCTTT. Protein product: CASSTRGGHMNTEAFF.

This clonotype occurred once. This chain links TRBV12-3 or TRBV12-4 with TRBJ2-1, with a tentative D call TRBD1 (6 bases). V gave up 3 bases and J gave up 6 bases, with 18 bases separating them. CDR3 length: 16 residues. The CDR3 DNA is TGTGCCAGCAGTTTTCCCCCTCCGACAGGTTCCAATGAGCAGTTCTTC. Its translation is CASSFPPPTGSNEQFF.

The chain is built from TRBV4-1 and TRBJ2-2, with 9 nucleotides matching TRBD1. The germline CDR1 and CDR2 sequences are MGHRA and YSYEKL. V dropped 3 bases and J dropped 7; count of bases not matched to a gene: 9. The CDR3 length is 16 residues. The CDR3 sequence: CASSQPGQGSVGELFF. DNA of the CDR3: TGCGCCAGCAGCCAGCCGGGACAGGGTTCTGTCGGGGAGCTGTTTTTT.

The table lists this clonotype with a few counts. This chain uses TRBV7-2 with TRBJ1-6; D is undetermined. The CDR3 contains 15 residues. Germline V CDR1 and CDR2: SGHTA, FQGNSA. The V gene lost 6 bases and the J gene lost 9 bases, with 18 bases spanning the gap. This CDR3 is CASRQPGREASPLHF. In DNA, the CDR3 is TGTGCCAGCAGACAACCTGGGAGGGAGGCTTCACCCCTCCACTTT.

The CDR3 nucleotides read TGCGCCAGCAGGCCGGCAGGGGTCGACCAGCCCCAGCATTTT. Translated: CASRPAGVDQPQHF. The chain links TRBV10-2 to TRBJ1-5; possible D gene TRBD1, 6 bases. CDR3 length: 14 residues. Trimming shortened V by 6 bases and J by 7 bases, and 16 bases separated the two germline ends. CDR1 and CDR2 from the germline V gene are WSHSY and SAAADI.

This rearrangement joins TRBV11-1 to TRBJ2-7, with 12 bases lining up with TRBD1. This CDR3 is 19 amino acids long. V trimming: 5 bases; J trimming: 0 bases; junction bases outside the gene matches: 14. The germline gives CDR1 SGHAT, CDR2 FQDESV (reference sequence). The CDR3 bases are TGTGCCAGCAGCGCCTTAGTAGGGGGACAGGGGGCGGCCTCCTACGAGCAGTACTTC. It is translated as CASSALVGGQGAASYEQYF.

This clonotype was detected ten times or more. The rearrangement links TRBV7-9 to TRBJ2-7; D call uncertain. CDR3 length equals 11 residues. The V and J ends lost 5 bases and 7 bases respectively, with 9 bases between them. Germline V gene sequence: CDR1 SEHNR, CDR2 FQNEAQ (reference sequence). This CDR3 is CASSPGGEQYF. The CDR3 DNA reads as TGTGCCAGCAGCCCAGGTGGGGAGCAGTACTTC.

The V gene is TRBV20-1, the J gene TRBJ2-4; a possible D gene is TRBD1 (6 bases). Trimming stripped 2 bases from V and 6 bases from J, with 14 bases between. The V gene's germline CDR1 is DFQATT and CDR2 SNEGSKA (reference sequence). This CDR3 has 14 amino acids. DNA of the CDR3: TGCAGTGCTAGAATAAGGGGGTCGGGAAACATTCAGTACTTC. Its protein is CSARIRGSGNIQYF.

This clonotype was seen a handful of times. The chain employs TRBV12-3 or TRBV12-4 and TRBJ1-3; a possible D gene is TRBD1 (6 bases). The CDR3 is 15 residues long. V lost 4 bases, J lost 1 base, and 11 bases lay in between. The CDR3, as DNA: TGTGCCAGCAGTTCCTCCCAGGGGTCTGGAAACACCATATATTTT. It specifies CASSSSQGSGNTIYF.

This clonotype showed up just a few times. The V call is TRBV10-3, the J call TRBJ2-3; 7 bases are a match to TRBD2. The CDR3 has 15 amino acids. V shed 2 bases, J shed 0 bases, and the junction held 2 bases outside the gene matches. Germline CDR1 reads ENHRY; CDR2 reads SYGVKD. CDR3 loop: CAISETSASTDTQYF. CDR3 in DNA: TGTGCCATCAGTGAGACTAGCGCCAGCACAGATACGCAGTATTTT.

Written as DNA, the CDR3 is TGCGCCAGCAGCTTGGCCGGGGATAAGGGAACTGAAGCTTTCTTT. Protein sequence: CASSLAGDKGTEAFF. V gene TRBV5-1 combines with J gene TRBJ1-1; the D is unclear. Germline CDR1 SGHRS, CDR2 YFSETQ. The CDR3 length is 15 residues. Trimming removed 0 bases from V and 5 bases from J, with 14 bases in between.

This clonotype has more than one count but fewer than ten. J is TRBJ2-1 and V is TRBV9; the D gene is possibly TRBD2 (6 bases). The CDR3 sequence is 12 residues long. With 5 bases removed from V and 9 bases from J, the gap between germline ends came to 12 bases. Germline assignment: CDR1 SGDLS and CDR2 YYNGEE. CDR3: CASRGGGLEQFF. DNA for the CDR3: TGTGCCAGCAGGGGTGGGGGACTTGAGCAGTTCTTC.

This clonotype has more than one count but fewer than ten. This chain connects TRBV12-3 or TRBV12-4 to TRBJ1-1, with a possible D match to TRBD1 (5 bases). The CDR3 extends over 15 amino acids. With 2 bases removed from V and 3 bases from J, the gap between germline ends came to 13 bases. This chain's CDR3 is CASSLWGEVDTEAFF. CDR3 DNA: TGTGCCAGCAGTTTATGGGGCGAGGTCGACACTGAAGCTTTCTTT.

This clonotype was observed a few times. This sequence joins TRBV7-6 and TRBJ2-7; TRBD2 matches at 9 bases. The germline gives CDR1 SGHVS, CDR2 FNYEAQ. Trimming cost V 1 base and J 5 bases; bases outside gene matches: 3. This CDR3 region has 14 residues. The CDR3 DNA is TGTGCCAGCAGCTTAGTAGCGGGAGTGAACGAGCAGTACTTC. It is translated as CASSLVAGVNEQYF.

J is TRBJ1-6 and V is TRBV19; TRBD1 matches at 8 bases. Trimming took 7 bases from V and 8 from J; bases not matched to a gene: 7. There are 14 residues in the CDR3. Germline V CDR1 and CDR2: LNHDA, SQIVND (reference sequence). The CDR3 loop is CASNPGGFDSPLHF. For the CDR3, the DNA is TGTGCCAGTAATCCAGGGGGCTTCGATTCACCCCTCCACTTT.